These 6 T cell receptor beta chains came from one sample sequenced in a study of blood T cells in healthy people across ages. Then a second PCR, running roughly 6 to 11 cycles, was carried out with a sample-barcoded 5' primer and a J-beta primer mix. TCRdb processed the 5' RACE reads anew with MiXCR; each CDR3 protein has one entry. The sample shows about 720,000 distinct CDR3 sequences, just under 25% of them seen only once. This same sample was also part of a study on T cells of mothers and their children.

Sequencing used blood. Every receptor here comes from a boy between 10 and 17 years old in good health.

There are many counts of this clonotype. The CDR3 is CASSVDGSTTAQYF. In DNA form, the CDR3 reads TGTGCCAGCAGCGTAGACGGCAGTACTACGGCCCAGTACTTC. The J gene is TRBJ2-5, the V gene TRBV9; D unclear. Per the germline V gene, CDR1 is SGDLS and CDR2 is YYNGEE. There are 14 residues in the CDR3. V dropped 0 bases and J dropped 9 bases, with 15 bases sitting between them. Combining the CDR3 with reference TRBV9 and TRBJ2-5 gives the whole variable domain DSGVTQTPKHLITATGQRVTLRCSPRSGDLSVYWYQQSLDQGLQFLIQYYNGEERAKGNILERFSAQQFPDLHSELNLSSLELGDSALYFCASSVDGSTTAQYFGPGTRLLVL.

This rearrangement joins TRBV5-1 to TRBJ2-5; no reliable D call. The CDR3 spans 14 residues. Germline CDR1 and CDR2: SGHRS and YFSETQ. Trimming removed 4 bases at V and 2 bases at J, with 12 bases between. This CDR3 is CASSLQDPQETQYF. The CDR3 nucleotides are TGCGCCAGCAGCCTCCAGGATCCTCAAGAGACCCAGTACTTC.

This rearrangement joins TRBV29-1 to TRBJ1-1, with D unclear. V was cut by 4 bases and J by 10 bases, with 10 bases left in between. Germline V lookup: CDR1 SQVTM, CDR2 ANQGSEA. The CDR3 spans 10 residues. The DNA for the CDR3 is TGCAGCGTTGCCGAGGGTAGAGCTTTCTTT. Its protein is CSVAEGRAFF.

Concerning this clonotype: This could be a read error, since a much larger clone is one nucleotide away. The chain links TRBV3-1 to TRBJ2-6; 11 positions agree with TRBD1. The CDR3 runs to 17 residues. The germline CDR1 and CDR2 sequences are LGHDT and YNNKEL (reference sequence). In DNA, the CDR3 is TGTGCCAGCCGTAGTGGGACAGGGGGATCTGGGGCCAACGTCCCGACTTTC. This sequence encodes CASRSGTGGSGANVPTF.

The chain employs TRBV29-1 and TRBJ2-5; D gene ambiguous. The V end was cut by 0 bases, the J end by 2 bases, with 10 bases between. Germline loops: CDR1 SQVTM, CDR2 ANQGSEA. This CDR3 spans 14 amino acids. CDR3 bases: TGCAGCGTTGAAGATCTCTCGGAACAAGAGACCCAGTACTTC. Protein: CSVEDLSEQETQYF. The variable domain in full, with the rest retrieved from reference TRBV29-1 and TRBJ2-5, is SAVISQKPSRDICQRGTSLTIQCQVDSQVTMMFWYRQQPGQSLTLIATANQGSEATYESGFVIDKFPISRPNLTFSTLTVSNMSPEDSSIYLCSVEDLSEQETQYFGPGTRLLVL.

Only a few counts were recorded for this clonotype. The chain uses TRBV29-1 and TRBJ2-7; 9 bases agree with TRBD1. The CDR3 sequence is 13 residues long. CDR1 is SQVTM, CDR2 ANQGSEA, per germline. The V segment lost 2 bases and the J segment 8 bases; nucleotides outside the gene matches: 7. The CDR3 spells CSVETGTGTQQYF. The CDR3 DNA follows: TGCAGCGTTGAAACCGGGACAGGGACCCAGCAGTACTTC.